Shown below are 27 T cell receptor beta chains from a single sample sequenced in a study of vaccination and CD4 T cells after COVID-19. Their recognized antigens are unknown. Treatment denoted: approximately nine-day PBMC culture with coronavirus spike peptide pools or control peptides (ViraFEST assay). The Oncomine TCR Beta short-read assay generated sequence data from the DNA of cultured CD4+ T cells. TCRdb analysed the PCR reads with MiXCR anew, one entry per CDR3 protein. The sample shows roughly 16,000 distinct CDR3 sequences, about 63% of them seen only once. The sample comprised CD4+ T cells from blood, cultured in vitro. These receptors originate from a human donor who had recovered from COVID-19.

Remarks on this clonotype: A much larger clonotype is one base distant, so this may be a read error. The V gene is TRBV6-1, the J gene TRBJ2-5; perhaps TRBD2 as D (7 bases). Germline loops: CDR1 MNHNS, CDR2 SASEGT. The CDR3 covers 14 residues. This CDR3 is CAISGAGARETQYF. CDR3 DNA sequence: TGTGCCATCAGTGGGGCGGGGGCCCGAGAGACCCAGTACTTC.

This clonotype was seen a few times. The chain joins TRBV20-1 to TRBJ1-5; 7 nucleotides line up with TRBD1. The trim removed 2 bases at V and 4 bases at J, leaving 2 bases unmatched. Germline V gene sequence: CDR1 DFQATT, CDR2 SNEGSKA (reference sequence). The CDR3 totals 13 residues. The CDR3 protein is CSARKGANQPQHF. The CDR3, as DNA: TGCAGTGCTAGAAAGGGGGCGAATCAGCCCCAGCATTTT.

The gene calls are TRBV7-8 and TRBJ1-6, with D possibly TRBD1 on 5 matching bases. Trimming took off 7 bases at V and 4 bases at J, with 17 bases between the two ends. CDR3 length: 16 residues. Germline V gene data show CDR1 as SGHVS and CDR2 as FQNEAQ. This chain's CDR3 is CASIAGRVVYNSPLHF. For the CDR3, the DNA is TGTGCCAGCATCGCGGGGCGGGTAGTATATAATTCACCCCTCCACTTT. The variable domain in full, with the rest retrieved from reference TRBV7-8 and TRBJ1-6, is GAGVSQSPRYKVAKRGQDVALRCDPISGHVSLFWYQQALGQGPEFLTYFQNEAQLDKSGLPSDRFFAERPEGSVSTLKIQRTQQEDSAVYLCASIAGRVVYNSPLHFGNGTRLTVT.

A few counts support this clonotype. This chain uses TRBV6-2 or TRBV6-3 with TRBJ2-1; TRBD2 matches 8 bases. The germline V gene encodes CDR1 MNHEY and CDR2 SVGEGT. J lost 4 bases, V lost 3 bases, and 5 bases had no gene match. CDR3 length: 15 residues. This chain's CDR3 is CASSYQGGGYNEQFF. The DNA of the CDR3 is TGTGCCAGCAGTTATCAGGGCGGGGGGTACAATGAGCAGTTCTTC.

The chain couples TRBV28 to TRBJ1-2; 11 bases are shared with TRBD1. Losses at the gene ends were 5 bases for V and 7 bases for J; bases not matched to a gene: 9. Per germline, CDR1 MDHEN and CDR2 SYDVKM. The CDR3 has 15 residues. The CDR3, as DNA: TGTGCCAGCAGTGTATCCGGGACAGGGGGATTTGGCTACACCTTC. Its protein product is CASSVSGTGGFGYTF.

This clonotype was observed a single time. The V and J genes are TRBV18 and TRBJ1-1; maybe TRBD1 (6 bases). V gave up 3 bases and J gave up 1 base, with 12 bases separating them. The germline V gene has CDR1 KGHSH and CDR2 LQKENI. The CDR3 sequence is 15 residues long. CDR3 bases: TGTGCCAGCTCACCCGCAGGGGCTACGAACACTGAAGCTTTCTTT. Encoded protein: CASSPAGATNTEAFF. Using reference TRBV18 and TRBJ1-1 for the parts outside the CDR3, the full variable domain is NAGVMQNPRHLVRRRGQEARLRCSPMKGHSHVYWYRQLPEEGLKFMVYLQKENIIDESGMPKERFSAEFPKEGPSILRIQQVVRGDSAAYFCASSPAGATNTEAFFGQGTRLTVV.

The chain employs TRBV10-2 and TRBJ2-2, with TRBD1 matching over 8 bases. The germline CDR1 and CDR2 sequences are WSHSY and SAAADI. The length of the CDR3 is 13 residues. Trimming cost V 6 bases and J 4 bases; bases outside gene matches: 1. The CDR3, as DNA: TGCGCCAGCAGAGACAGGGGCACCGGGGAGCTGTTTTTT. Amino acids: CASRDRGTGELFF.

V gene TRBV28 combines with J gene TRBJ1-2; the match to TRBD1 covers 7 bases. Germline CDR1 and CDR2: MDHEN and SYDVKM. The CDR3 covers 16 residues. With V trimmed by 7 bases and J by 4 bases, 15 bases remained unmatched. Here the CDR3 reads CASILRGRGRSYGYTF. The CDR3 DNA reads as TGTGCCAGCATCCTGAGGGGGCGAGGCAGAAGCTATGGCTACACCTTC.

This clonotype was observed a handful of times. The chain employs TRBV6-1 and TRBJ1-5; no clear D. CDR1 and CDR2 (germline): MNHNS, SASEGT. The V gene lost 1 base and the J gene lost 7 bases, with 8 bases spanning the gap. The CDR3 loop spans 13 amino acids. CDR3 DNA: TGTGCCAGCAGTGAAGATCGATTCCAGCCCCAGCATTTT. Its protein is CASSEDRFQPQHF.

This clonotype has a handful of counts. The chain employs TRBV20-1 and TRBJ2-3; TRBD2 is a possible D gene (5 bases). V shed 3 bases and J shed 7 bases, with 17 bases lying between them. This CDR3 region has 14 residues. Germline V gives CDR1 DFQATT, CDR2 SNEGSKA (reference sequence). CDR3: CSARDSVHTYTQYF. CDR3 nucleotide sequence: TGCAGTGCTAGGGACTCAGTCCACACCTATACGCAGTATTTT.

The chain combines TRBV2 with TRBJ2-3; D is ambiguous. Germline assignment: CDR1 SNHLY and CDR2 FYNNEI. Trimming pared 7 bases from V and 2 bases from J, leaving 10 bases between. CDR3 size: 13 residues. CDR3 amino acids: CASNGMITDTQYF. The CDR3, as DNA: TGTGCCAGCAATGGGATGATCACAGATACGCAGTATTTT.

This chain uses TRBV18 with TRBJ1-1, with TRBD1 matching 10 bases. V dropped 2 bases and J dropped 5; count of bases not matched to a gene: 11. CDR3 length: 17 amino acids. Germline V lookup: CDR1 KGHSH, CDR2 LQKENI. The CDR3: CASSPRVTGGGETEAFF. CDR3 DNA: TGTGCCAGCTCACCAAGGGTGACAGGGGGCGGTGAGACTGAAGCTTTCTTT.

Details on this clonotype: One end of the junction is discordant with germline, which a read error may explain. The chain carries TRBV6-1 and TRBJ1-4, with TRBD1 matching over 10 bases. CDR1 is MNHNS and CDR2 is SASEGT in the germline V gene. This CDR3 comprises 15 residues. The CDR3 loop is CASSQAGQGNEKLFF. The CDR3 coding sequence is TGTGCCAGCAGTCAAGCGGGACAGGGGAATGAAAAACTGTTTTTT.

This rearrangement joins TRBV20-1 to TRBJ2-2; D remains unclear. Between the trimmed V and J ends, which lost 1 base and 4 bases, there was a span of 16 bases. The CDR3 has 16 residues. Germline CDR1 and CDR2: DFQATT and SNEGSKA (reference sequence). The CDR3 DNA is TGCAGTGCTAGAGCGGGCAGTCAGGCGGTCACCGGGGAGCTGTTTTTT. Translating gives CSARAGSQAVTGELFF.

The chain is built from TRBV19 and TRBJ1-2; D possibly corresponds to TRBD1 (5 bases). In germline, CDR1 is LNHDA, CDR2 SQIVND (reference sequence). The V end lost 2 bases, the J end lost 1 base, and 14 bases lay between the germline ends. This CDR3 spans 16 amino acids. CDR3 coding DNA: TGTGCCAGTAGTATACAGGGAGGATCGGGTAACTATGGCTACACCTTC. Translated: CASSIQGGSGNYGYTF.

The chain uses TRBV20-1 and TRBJ1-2, with D possibly TRBD1 on 5 matching bases. CDR3 length equals 13 residues. Trimming left V 0 bases short and J 5 bases short, with 10 bases between. The germline gives CDR1 DFQATT, CDR2 SNEGSKA (reference sequence). CDR3 nucleotide sequence: TGCAGTGCTAGAGATTTATCAGGGTATGGCTACACCTTC. Protein product: CSARDLSGYGYTF.

The chain couples TRBV7-2 to TRBJ2-7; 7 bases fit TRBD2. Germline lookup yields CDR1 SGHTA and CDR2 FQGNSA. This CDR3 has 17 amino acids. J gave up 4 bases and V 8 bases, and 20 bases lay outside the gene matches. For the CDR3, the DNA is TGTGCCAGCGGTCAAGTTGGGGGGGGACTTCACGGTTACGAGCAGTACTTC. As protein: CASGQVGGGLHGYEQYF.

The V call is TRBV5-1, the J call TRBJ2-5; D ambiguous. Germline V lookup: CDR1 SGHRS, CDR2 YFSETQ. The CDR3 totals 12 residues. Trimming removed 5 bases at V and 4 bases at J, with 9 bases between. The CDR3 protein is CASRLSLETQYF. The CDR3 DNA sequence: TGCGCCAGCAGATTATCGTTAGAGACCCAGTACTTC.

The genes are TRBV6-2 or TRBV6-3 and TRBJ2-6, with TRBD1 identical over 7 bases. Trimming at V came to 4 bases and at J to 0 bases, leaving 9 bases not matched to a gene. Germline CDR1 reads MNHEY; CDR2 reads SVGEGT. The CDR3 length is 18 residues. The CDR3, as DNA: TGTGCCAGCAGTTCCTTTCTAGGGACAGTCTCTGGGGCCAACGTCCTGACTTTC. Translated: CASSSFLGTVSGANVLTF.

This clonotype was counted a few times. This chain connects TRBV6-1 to TRBJ2-7; no definite D call. Trimming stripped 7 bases from V and 2 bases from J, with 18 bases between. Germline CDR1 MNHNS, CDR2 SASEGT. The CDR3 spans 15 residues. This chain's CDR3 is CASTPGPGIAYEQYF. Here the CDR3 DNA reads TGTGCCAGCACCCCCGGGCCTGGCATAGCCTACGAGCAGTACTTC.

In its sample, this clonotype was seen a few times. The J gene is TRBJ2-3, the V gene TRBV24-1; no clear D. Trimming took 4 bases from V and 10 from J, leaving 26 bases between them. CDR1 is KGHDR and CDR2 is SFDVKD in the germline V gene. The CDR3 extends over 17 amino acids. The CDR3 coding sequence is TGTGCCACCAGTGACTCCCGGTTCGGTGCCTTGGGTCTGGCGCAGTATTTT. Its protein is CATSDSRFGALGLAQYF.

The rearrangement uses TRBV11-2 and TRBJ2-5; 7 positions agree with TRBD2. This CDR3 is 16 amino acids long. Germline V gene lookup returns CDR1 SGHAT and CDR2 FQNNGV. Trimming at V came to 5 bases and at J to 4 bases, leaving 13 bases not matched to a gene. The chain's CDR3 is CASSPRRQRDGETQYF. CDR3 DNA: TGTGCCAGCAGCCCCCGGAGGCAGCGGGACGGAGAGACCCAGTACTTC.

Concerning this clonotype itself: Because the CDR3 is missing its conserved closing phenylalanine or tryptophan, this is likely a read error. J is TRBJ2-2 and V is TRBV7-2; D is ambiguous. This CDR3 is built from 16 residues. V lost 4 bases and J 1 base, leaving 13 bases between the germline ends. CDR1 SGHTA and CDR2 FQGNSA come from the germline V gene. The CDR3 nucleotides read TGTGCCAGCAGCTCCCTGACGGGCCGGAACACCGGGGAGCTGTTTTAT. Translated: CASSSLTGRNTGELFY.

V usage is TRBV6-5 and J usage is TRBJ2-5; possibly TRBD1 for D (6 bases). Germline lookup yields CDR1 MNHEY and CDR2 SVGAGI. This CDR3 is built from 11 residues. V was clipped by 4 bases and J by 7 bases, with 7 bases between them. Written as DNA, the CDR3 is TGTGCCAGCAGTTCGACAGGGACCCAGTACTTC. It translates to CASSSTGTQYF.

This clonotype came up a few times. V is TRBV20-1 and J is TRBJ2-5; TRBD2 is a possible D gene (7 bases). The germline gives CDR1 DFQATT, CDR2 SNEGSKA (reference sequence). This CDR3 is built from 15 residues. V was trimmed by 3 bases and J by 7 bases, leaving 21 bases between them. CDR3 bases: TGCAGTGCTAGGGGGGGCCGCGGGAGAGTAGGGACCCAGTACTTC. Encoded protein: CSARGGRGRVGTQYF.

The chain couples TRBV5-1 to TRBJ1-1; no firm D call. Deletions cut 0 bases from V and 4 bases from J, with 16 bases between. Germline lookup yields CDR1 SGHRS and CDR2 YFSETQ. This CDR3 spans 16 amino acids. The CDR3 loop is CASSLGQLSTITEAFF. The CDR3 DNA is TGCGCCAGCAGCTTGGGCCAGCTTTCTACTATCACTGAAGCTTTCTTT.

The chain employs TRBV6-2 or TRBV6-3 and TRBJ2-5, with TRBD1 matching 9 bases. The length of the CDR3 is 14 residues. V shed 7 bases and J 5 bases; nucleotides not matched to a gene: 8. Looked up from germline, CDR1 is MNHEY and CDR2 is SVGEGT. The CDR3, as DNA: TGTGCCAGCAACCAACAGGGGGCAGTTGAGACCCAGTACTTC. Amino acids: CASNQQGAVETQYF.